What follows are 24 T cell receptor beta chains derived from one specimen sequenced in a study of blood T cell repertoires in COVID-19. Libraries were prepared by immunoSEQ multiplex PCR; TCRdb keeps only in-frame clonotypes and omits some of them. Of about 64,000 clones in the sample, approximately 90% were seen once. The sequencing sample was made of peripheral blood. The receptor set was obtained from a woman at least 80 years old with active COVID-19.

This clone was seen once. V usage is TRBV18 and J usage is TRBJ1-1, with D maybe TRBD1 (6 bases). The CDR3 loop spans 15 amino acids. Germline V lookup: CDR1 KGHSH, CDR2 LQKENI. Trimming cost V 3 bases and J 1 base, with 12 bases left between them. CDR3 coding DNA: TGTGCCAGCTCACCGTCTTCAGGGGCGAACACTGAAGCTTTCTTT. Encoded protein: CASSPSSGANTEAFF.

The chain joins TRBV28 to TRBJ1-5; 7 bases align to TRBD1. After removal of 6 bases from V and 8 bases from J, the junction contained 16 bases not matched to a gene. Germline V lookup: CDR1 MDHEN, CDR2 SYDVKM. This CDR3 contains 16 residues. The CDR3 DNA sequence: TGTGCCAGCAGCCTACGGGACAGTGGGGGGAGGAAGCCCCAGCATTTT. Translating it yields CASSLRDSGGRKPQHF.

About this clone: Other DNA sequences in this specimen translate into the identical CDR3. The chain combines TRBV5-4 with TRBJ2-7, with TRBD1 as a possible D gene (5 bases). The V end lost 1 base, the J end lost 4 bases, and 6 bases lay between the germline ends. The CDR3 extends over 12 amino acids. CDR1 is SGHNT, CDR2 YYREEE, per germline (reference sequence). The DNA of the CDR3 is TGTGCCAGCAGCTTGAGGGGTTACGAGCAGTACGTC. It specifies CASSLRGYEQYV.

There are many counts of this clone. The gene calls are TRBV5-1 and TRBJ1-4; possibly TRBD1 for D (5 bases). V gave up 0 bases and J gave up 5 bases, with 20 bases separating them. The CDR3 is made up of 18 amino acids. The germline gives CDR1 SGHRS, CDR2 YFSETQ. In DNA form, the CDR3 reads TGCGCCAGCAGCTTGGGCAATCAGGGAAGCGGGCGAAATGAAAAACTGTTTTTT. Translation: CASSLGNQGSGRNEKLFF.

The chain links TRBV5-8 to TRBJ1-2, with 7 bases matching TRBD1. CDR1 is SGHTS and CDR2 is YDEGEE in the germline V gene. This CDR3 is 13 amino acids long. V lost 2 bases and J lost 4; bases outside the gene matches: 2. The CDR3 bases are TGTGCCAGCAGCTTTGACAGGGTCTATGGCTACACCTTC. Amino acids: CASSFDRVYGYTF.

The chain combines TRBV13 with TRBJ1-2; D not certain. The ends were cut back, 0 bases at V and 8 bases at J, with 16 bases in the middle. This CDR3 has 15 residues. Germline CDR1 PRHDT, CDR2 FYEKMQ (reference sequence). The CDR3 spells CASSLGGDGGKGYTF. The CDR3 region has the DNA TGTGCCAGCAGCTTAGGGGGCGATGGAGGGAAAGGCTACACCTTC.

This chain uses TRBV27 with TRBJ2-2, with 7 bases identical to TRBD1. Germline CDR1 reads MNHEY; CDR2 reads SMNVEV (reference sequence). This CDR3 is 15 amino acids long. The ends lost 6 bases at V and 1 base at J; junction bases unmatched: 5. DNA of the CDR3: TGTGCCAGCAGCCCCGGGACAGAGAACACCGGGGAGCTGTTTTTT. It specifies CASSPGTENTGELFF.

The J gene is TRBJ1-1, the V gene TRBV6-5; perhaps TRBD1 as D (5 bases). CDR3 length: 13 amino acids. The germline V and J ends were trimmed by 11 bases and 0 bases, with 13 bases remaining between them. From germline, CDR1 is MNHEY and CDR2 SVGAGI. In DNA form, the CDR3 reads TGTGCCTCACGCAGGGTAATGAACACTGAAGCTTTCTTT. It codes for CASRRVMNTEAFF.

This clone appeared once. The rearrangement joins TRBV6-4 to TRBJ1-5, with D perhaps TRBD1 (6 bases). The V end was cut by 2 bases, the J end by 6 bases, with 8 bases between. CDR3 size: 13 residues. The V gene's germline CDR1 is MRHNA and CDR2 SNTAGT. CDR3 sequence reads: CASSDQTGQPQHF. The CDR3 DNA follows: TGTGCCAGCAGTGACCAGACAGGTCAGCCCCAGCATTTT.

The CDR3 DNA reads TGTGCTAGTGGTTTGAATGGCGGGGGGCAAGAGACCCAGTACTTC. It translates to CASGLNGGGQETQYF. This sequence joins TRBV12-5 and TRBJ2-5; 8 nucleotides line up with TRBD2. This CDR3 has 15 amino acids. Germline-derived CDR1 and CDR2 are LGHNT and FRNRAP. Trimming took 2 bases from V and 2 from J; bases not matched to a gene: 4.

The chain links TRBV5-1 to TRBJ2-5; TRBD1 is a possible D gene (5 bases). The length of the CDR3 is 15 residues. V was cut by 0 bases and J by 2 bases, with 11 bases left in between. Germline V gives CDR1 SGHRS, CDR2 YFSETQ. The CDR3 region is CASSLAAGPQETQYF. CDR3 DNA: TGCGCCAGCAGCTTGGCGGCAGGGCCGCAAGAGACCCAGTACTTC.

CDR3 in DNA: TGTGCCATCAGTAAGACAGGGGGCTCTGAAGCTTTCTTT. Translating gives CAISKTGGSEAFF. The J gene is TRBJ1-1, the V gene TRBV10-3; TRBD1 aligns across 10 bases. The CDR3 contains 13 residues. The V gene's germline CDR1 is ENHRY and CDR2 SYGVKD. V was pared by 5 bases and J by 6 bases, with 3 bases of the junction left unmatched.

The chain links TRBV4-1 to TRBJ1-2; TRBD1 might be the D (5 bases). Germline V gene lookup returns CDR1 MGHRA and CDR2 YSYEKL. This CDR3 comprises 12 residues. The V end was cut by 0 bases, the J end by 12 bases, with 11 bases between. CDR3 protein: CASSQDGDSHTF. The CDR3 coding sequence is TGCGCCAGCAGCCAAGATGGCGACAGTCACACCTTC.

The rearrangement links TRBV14 to TRBJ1-6, with D unclear. V gave up 5 bases and J gave up 1 base, with 12 bases separating them. Germline assignment: CDR1 SGHDN and CDR2 FVKESK. The length of the CDR3 is 16 residues. Written as DNA, the CDR3 is TGTGCCAGCAGCTTCATCCGGGAGTCCTATAATTCACCCCTCCACTTT. Amino acids: CASSFIRESYNSPLHF.

The chain has TRBV11-2 and TRBJ1-1; tentatively, D is TRBD1 (6 bases). Trimming stripped 7 bases from V and 5 bases from J, with 14 bases between. CDR3 size: 13 residues. Germline V gene lookup returns CDR1 SGHAT and CDR2 FQNNGV. In DNA form, the CDR3 reads TGTGCCAGCAAGCACAGGGTCGGTACTGAAGCTTTCTTT. Translated, it gives CASKHRVGTEAFF.

This clone was observed a single time. The chain recombines TRBV28 with TRBJ1-2; D is uncertain. The V end lost 3 bases, the J end lost 2 bases, and 10 bases lay between the germline ends. Germline lookup yields CDR1 MDHEN and CDR2 SYDVKM. The CDR3 contains 14 residues. The CDR3 DNA is TGTGCCAGCAGTTTTAACAGTCTCAACTATGGCTACACCTTC. This sequence encodes CASSFNSLNYGYTF.

CDR3 protein: CASGLATSGGATDTQYF. Written as DNA, the CDR3 is TGTGCTAGTGGTTTGGCGACTAGCGGGGGGGCAACAGATACGCAGTATTTT. The gene calls are TRBV12-5 and TRBJ2-3, with 14 bases lining up with TRBD2. Trimming at V came to 1 base and at J to 3 bases, leaving 3 bases not matched to a gene. This CDR3 spans 17 amino acids. CDR1 LGHNT and CDR2 FRNRAP come from the germline V gene.

The chain uses TRBV7-2 and TRBJ2-5; possible D gene TRBD2, 6 bases. CDR3 length equals 14 residues. CDR1 SGHTA and CDR2 FQGNSA come from the germline V gene. The ends were cut back, 1 base at V and 5 bases at J, with 11 bases in the middle. This CDR3 reads CASSLGGDVETQYF. DNA for the CDR3: TGTGCCAGCAGCTTAGGCGGGGATGTGGAGACCCAGTACTTC.

V is TRBV18 and J is TRBJ2-3, with 9 bases identical to TRBD1. The trim removed 4 bases at V and 3 bases at J, leaving 8 bases unmatched. CDR1 is KGHSH, CDR2 LQKENI, per germline. The CDR3 totals 16 residues. The CDR3 sequence is CASSLGTGRQTDTQYF. DNA for the CDR3: TGTGCCAGCTCACTTGGGACAGGGCGACAGACAGATACGCAGTATTTT.

J is TRBJ2-1 and V is TRBV10-3; unclear D gene. Germline CDR1 ENHRY, CDR2 SYGVKD. Trimming removed 0 bases at V and 0 bases at J, with 6 bases between. The CDR3 spans 15 residues. CDR3 in amino acids: CAISESMSSYNEQFF. CDR3 nucleotides: TGTGCCATCAGTGAGTCGATGAGCTCCTACAATGAGCAGTTCTTC.

This clone was counted a single time. This rearrangement joins TRBV28 to TRBJ2-3; 7 bases are shared with TRBD1. CDR3 size: 14 residues. V shed 6 bases and J 9 bases; nucleotides not matched to a gene: 12. Germline V gene lookup returns CDR1 MDHEN and CDR2 SYDVKM. The CDR3 protein is CASRPQTGRGTQYF. CDR3 DNA sequence: TGTGCCAGCAGACCACAGACAGGGCGTGGGACGCAGTATTTT. Full variable domain (remainder filled in from reference TRBV28 and TRBJ2-3): DVKVTQSSRYLVKRTGEKVFLECVQDMDHENMFWYRQDPGLGLRLIYFSYDVKMKEKGDIPEGYSVSREKKERFSLILESASTNQTSMYLCASRPQTGRGTQYFGPGTRLTVL.

This clone has only one observation. The rearrangement joins TRBV4-1 to TRBJ2-3, with 8 bases matching TRBD2. V lost 0 bases to trimming and J lost 2 bases; unmatched junction nucleotides: 7. CDR3 length: 17 residues. The germline V gene has CDR1 MGHRA and CDR2 YSYEKL. The CDR3 protein is CASSQDRGGRLTDTQYF. In DNA, the CDR3 is TGCGCCAGCAGCCAAGATCGGGGCGGGAGGCTCACAGATACGCAGTATTTT.

This clone has a single count. The gene calls are TRBV4-1 and TRBJ2-1; TRBD2 aligns across 16 bases. This CDR3 has 19 amino acids. The V and J ends lost 3 bases and 1 base, in that order; junction bases with no gene match: 6. Germline V gene sequence: CDR1 MGHRA, CDR2 YSYEKL. CDR3 amino acids: CASSQPGLAGGRSYNEQFF. The CDR3 DNA reads as TGCGCCAGCAGCCAGCCGGGACTAGCGGGGGGGCGGTCCTACAATGAGCAGTTCTTC.

The V gene is TRBV27, the J gene TRBJ1-1; 8 positions match TRBD1. V shed 2 bases, J shed 4 bases, and the junction held 3 bases outside the gene matches. The CDR3 is 14 residues long. CDR1 is MNHEY, CDR2 SMNVEV, per germline (reference sequence). CDR3 loop: CASSLQGASTEAFF. The CDR3 nucleotides are TGTGCCAGCAGTTTACAGGGGGCGAGCACTGAAGCTTTCTTT.